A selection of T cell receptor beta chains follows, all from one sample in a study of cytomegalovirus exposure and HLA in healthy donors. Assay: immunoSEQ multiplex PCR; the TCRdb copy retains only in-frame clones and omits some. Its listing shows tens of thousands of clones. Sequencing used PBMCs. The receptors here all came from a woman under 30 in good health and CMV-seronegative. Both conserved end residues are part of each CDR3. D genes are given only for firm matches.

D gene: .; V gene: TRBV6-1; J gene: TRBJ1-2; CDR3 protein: CASSEFHSRYGYTF; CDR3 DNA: TGTGCCAGCAGTGAATTTCACAGCAGATATGGCTACACCTTC
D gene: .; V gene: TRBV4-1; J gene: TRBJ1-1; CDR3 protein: CASSHHTRASGNTEAFF; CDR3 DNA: TGCGCCAGCAGCCACCATACGAGGGCCTCGGGGAACACTGAAGCTTTCTTT
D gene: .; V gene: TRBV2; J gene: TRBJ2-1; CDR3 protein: CASSVGGQGEQFF; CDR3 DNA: TGTGCCAGCAGTGTTGGGGGACAAGGCGAGCAGTTCTTC
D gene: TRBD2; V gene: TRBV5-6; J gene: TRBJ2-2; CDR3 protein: CASSPRGTSGRAHTGELFF; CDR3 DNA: TGTGCCAGCAGCCCCCGCGGGACTAGCGGGAGGGCCCATACCGGGGAGCTGTTTTTT
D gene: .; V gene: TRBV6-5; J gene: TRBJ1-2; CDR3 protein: CASRSGGGYTF; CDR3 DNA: TGTGCCAGCCGCTCAGGAGGTGGCTACACCTTC
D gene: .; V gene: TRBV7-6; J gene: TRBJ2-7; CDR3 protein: CASSSITGKDEQYF; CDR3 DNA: TGTGCCAGCAGCTCGATCACAGGGAAGGACGAGCAGTACTTC
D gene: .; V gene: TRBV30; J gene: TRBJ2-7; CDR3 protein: CAWSRGDAYEQYF; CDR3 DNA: TGTGCCTGGAGTCGGGGAGACGCCTACGAGCAGTACTTC
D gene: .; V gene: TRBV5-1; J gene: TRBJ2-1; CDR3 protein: CASSVSTVGNNEQFF; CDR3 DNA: TGCGCCAGCAGCGTCTCGACAGTGGGGAACAATGAGCAGTTCTTC
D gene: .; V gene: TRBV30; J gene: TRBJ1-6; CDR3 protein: CAWSVAHSSGSPLHF; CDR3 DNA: TGTGCCTGGAGTGTCGCCCACTCGTCGGGTTCACCCCTACACTTT
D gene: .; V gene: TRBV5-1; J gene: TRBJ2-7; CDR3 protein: CASSLAGHVEQYF; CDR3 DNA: TGCGCCAGCAGTCTGGCAGGGCACGTCGAGCAGTACTTC
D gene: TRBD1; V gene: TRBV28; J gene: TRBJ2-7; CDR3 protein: CASSLGTGINEQYF; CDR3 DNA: TGTGCCAGCAGTTTAGGGACAGGGATCAACGAGCAGTACTTC
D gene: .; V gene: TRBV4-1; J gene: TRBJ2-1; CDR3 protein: CASSQDRPDSDNEQFF; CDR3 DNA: TGCGCCAGCAGCCAAGATAGGCCGGACTCCGACAATGAGCAGTTCTTC
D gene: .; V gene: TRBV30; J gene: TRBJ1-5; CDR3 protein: CAWSSQGNQPQHF; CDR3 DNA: TGTGCCTGGAGTTCACAGGGAAACCAGCCCCAGCATTTT
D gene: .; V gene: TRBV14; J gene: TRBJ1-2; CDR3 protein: CASSHFAGENYGYTF; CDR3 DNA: TGTGCCAGCAGCCATTTCGCAGGGGAGAACTATGGCTACACCTTC
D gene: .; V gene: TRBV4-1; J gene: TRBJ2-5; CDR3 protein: CASSPDSRRAENQYF; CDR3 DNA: TGCGCCAGCAGTCCGGACAGCCGGAGAGCAGAGAACCAGTACTTC
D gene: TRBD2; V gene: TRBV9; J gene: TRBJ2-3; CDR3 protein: CASSISGRSTDTQYF; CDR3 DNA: TGTGCCAGCAGCATTAGCGGGAGGAGCACAGATACGCAGTATTTT
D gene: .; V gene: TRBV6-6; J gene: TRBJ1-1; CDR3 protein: CASSPGDEAFF; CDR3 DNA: TGTGCCAGCAGTCCCGGGGATGAAGCTTTCTTT
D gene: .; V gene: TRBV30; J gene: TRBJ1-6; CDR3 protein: CAWSVWQISSYNSPLHF; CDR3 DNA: TGTGCCTGGAGTGTATGGCAGATCAGCTCCTATAATTCACCCCTCCACTTT
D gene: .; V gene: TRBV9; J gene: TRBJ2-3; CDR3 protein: CASSPGVVPDTQYF; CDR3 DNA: TGTGCCAGCAGTCCGGGAGTGGTTCCAGATACGCAGTATTTT
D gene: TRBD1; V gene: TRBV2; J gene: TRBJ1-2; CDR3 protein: CASVGTGGNYGYTF; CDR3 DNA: TGTGCCAGCGTTGGGACAGGAGGTAACTATGGCTACACCTTC
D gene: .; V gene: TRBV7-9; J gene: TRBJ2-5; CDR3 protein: CASSLSGTQYF; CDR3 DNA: TGTGCCAGCAGCTTATCCGGGACCCAGTACTTC
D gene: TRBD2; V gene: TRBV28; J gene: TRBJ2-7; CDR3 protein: CASSPWALAGGVHEQYF; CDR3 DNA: TGTGCCAGCAGTCCATGGGCATTAGCGGGAGGGGTCCACGAGCAGTACTTC
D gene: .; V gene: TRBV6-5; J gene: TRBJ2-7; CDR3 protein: CASSYSGGLAYEQYF; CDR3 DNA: TGTGCCAGCAGTTACTCGGGGGGACTCGCCTACGAGCAGTACTTC
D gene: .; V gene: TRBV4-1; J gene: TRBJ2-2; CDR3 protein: CASSPGGPTGELFF; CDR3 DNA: TGCGCCAGCAGCCCCGGGGGTCCCACCGGGGAGCTGTTTTTT
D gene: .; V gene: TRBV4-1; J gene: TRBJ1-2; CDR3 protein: CASSQVRGYGYTF; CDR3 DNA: TGCGCCAGCAGCCAAGTACGGGGCTATGGCTACACCTTC
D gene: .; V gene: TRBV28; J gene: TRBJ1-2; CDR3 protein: CASSRITKWVSGYGYTF; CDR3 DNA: TGTGCCAGCAGCCGTATTACCAAGTGGGTCTCGGGCTATGGCTACACCTTC
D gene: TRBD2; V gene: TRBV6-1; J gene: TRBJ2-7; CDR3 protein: CASSELGIAGDDEQYF; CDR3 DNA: TGTGCCAGCAGTGAATTAGGGATAGCGGGGGACGACGAGCAGTACTTC